One sample yielded the 18 T cell receptor beta chains listed below, sequenced in a study of PD-L1 blockade in urothelial cancer. Only in-frame clones appear in the TCRdb table, and some are missing; sequencing was by immunoSEQ multiplex PCR. The table shows about 20,000 clones, with approximately 86% occurring only once. The starting material was PBMCs, obtained around atezolizumab (anti-PD-L1) treatment. Receptors were obtained from a man aged 50-60 years with urothelial cancer.

This clone was seen a single time. The chain carries TRBV5-5 and TRBJ1-2; perhaps TRBD1 as D (5 bases). The CDR3 is 15 residues long. Germline-derived CDR1 and CDR2 are SGHKS and YYEKEE (reference sequence). Trimming removed 4 bases at V and 4 bases at J, with 17 bases between. CDR3 in DNA: TGTGCCAGCAGCCGGGACGCGGGGAGCCTCTATGGCTACACCTTC. Encoded protein: CASSRDAGSLYGYTF.

The chain links TRBV7-9 to TRBJ2-2; TRBD2 matches 9 bases. The J segment lost 5 bases and the V segment lost 2 bases, leaving 6 bases of the junction unmatched. Germline V gives CDR1 SEHNR, CDR2 FQNEAQ (reference sequence). This CDR3 has 16 residues. CDR3 nucleotide sequence: TGTGCCAGCAGCTTATACCTAGCGGGAACTACCGGGGAGCTGTTTTTT. It codes for CASSLYLAGTTGELFF.

The gene calls are TRBV9 and TRBJ2-7; 12 nucleotides line up with TRBD2. This CDR3 spans 16 amino acids. CDR1 is SGDLS, CDR2 YYNGEE, per germline. The junction had 3 bases not matched to a gene; V was cut back by 0 bases and J by 2 bases. The CDR3 sequence: CASSVGTSGVTYEQYF. In DNA form, the CDR3 reads TGTGCCAGCAGCGTAGGGACTAGCGGGGTGACCTACGAGCAGTACTTC. The whole variable domain, remainder taken from reference TRBV9 and TRBJ2-7, is DSGVTQTPKHLITATGQRVTLRCSPRSGDLSVYWYQQSLDQGLQFLIQYYNGEERAKGNILERFSAQQFPDLHSELNLSSLELGDSALYFCASSVGTSGVTYEQYFGPGTRLTVT.

The chain combines TRBV7-2 with TRBJ2-3, with TRBD2 matching 12 bases. Germline V gene lookup returns CDR1 SGHTA and CDR2 FQGNSA. V dropped 4 bases and J dropped 0; count of bases not matched to a gene: 11. The CDR3 runs to 19 residues. CDR3 coding DNA: TGTGCCAGCAGCTCCCCCCGACTAGCGGGAGAACTTAGCACAGATACGCAGTATTTT. Protein sequence: CASSSPRLAGELSTDTQYF.

This clone appeared a few times. The chain employs TRBV30 and TRBJ2-2, with 7 bases that match TRBD2. CDR1 is GTSNPN, CDR2 SVGIG, per germline (reference sequence). After removal of 0 bases from V and 6 bases from J, the junction contained 10 bases not matched to a gene. The length of the CDR3 is 16 residues. CDR3 loop: CAWSVRGGSVSGELFF. Written as DNA, the CDR3 is TGTGCCTGGAGTGTACGTGGCGGGAGTGTATCCGGGGAGCTGTTTTTT. The full variable domain, with the rest looked up from reference TRBV30 and TRBJ2-2, is SQTIHQWPATLVQPVGSPLSLECTVEGTSNPNLYWYRQAAGRGLQLLFYSVGIGQISSEVPQNLSASRPQDRQFILSSKKLLLSDSGFYLCAWSVRGGSVSGELFFGEGSRLTVL.

V gene TRBV27 combines with J gene TRBJ1-1; no clear D gene. V gave up 6 bases and J gave up 3 bases, with 14 bases separating them. Germline assignment: CDR1 MNHEY and CDR2 SMNVEV (reference sequence). The CDR3 totals 14 residues. CDR3 in DNA: TGTGCCAGCAGGGAGTCTCGGGGTTACACTGAAGCTTTCTTT. Translation: CASRESRGYTEAFF.

V and J are TRBV5-1 and TRBJ2-3, with D possibly TRBD1 on 6 matching bases. Germline values: CDR1 SGHRS, CDR2 YFSETQ. The CDR3 loop spans 17 amino acids. The V end lost 3 bases, the J end lost 4 bases, and 21 bases lay between the germline ends. CDR3 in amino acids: CASSSLAFGGVADTQYF. Written as DNA, the CDR3 is TGCGCCAGCAGCTCCCTTGCCTTTGGGGGCGTGGCAGATACGCAGTATTTT.

V and J are TRBV7-9 and TRBJ2-1; 8 bases align to TRBD1. The CDR3 length is 15 residues. With V trimmed by 3 bases and J by 5 bases, 6 bases remained unmatched. Germline CDR1 SEHNR, CDR2 FQNEAQ (reference sequence). The CDR3 is CASSFGQGAHNEQFF. CDR3 coding DNA: TGTGCCAGCAGCTTCGGTCAGGGGGCGCACAATGAGCAGTTCTTC.

This chain uses TRBV7-2 with TRBJ2-1; TRBD1 agrees at 10 bases. Germline V gene lookup returns CDR1 SGHTA and CDR2 FQGNSA. The CDR3 has 12 amino acids. The ends lost 10 bases at V and 9 bases at J; junction bases unmatched: 6. Here the CDR3 reads CAIRTGGGEQFF. CDR3 in DNA: TGTGCCATACGGACAGGGGGTGGTGAGCAGTTCTTC.

This sequence joins TRBV15 and TRBJ2-1; a weak D match, TRBD2 (6 bases). V was clipped by 5 bases and J by 3 bases, with 14 bases between them. Germline loops: CDR1 LNHNV, CDR2 YYDKDF (reference sequence). The CDR3 is 15 amino acids. CDR3 protein: CATSSGASVYNEQFF. The CDR3 coding sequence is TGTGCCACCAGCTCCGGAGCTAGCGTCTACAATGAGCAGTTCTTC.

The J gene is TRBJ2-1, the V gene TRBV18; 7 nucleotides match TRBD2. V shed 3 bases, J shed 14 bases, and the junction held 7 bases outside the gene matches. Germline-derived CDR1 and CDR2 are KGHSH and LQKENI. CDR3 length equals 12 residues. CDR3 in amino acids: CASSPGTTGEFF. The CDR3 coding sequence is TGTGCCAGCTCACCGGGGACTACTGGGGAGTTCTTC.

J is TRBJ2-7 and V is TRBV28, with a possible D match to TRBD1 (5 bases). The CDR3 totals 18 residues. Trimming left V 6 bases short and J 0 bases short, with 24 bases between. Germline V gene data show CDR1 as MDHEN and CDR2 as SYDVKM. The CDR3 DNA reads as TGTGCCAGCAGCTTACCTGGGTCTGGGGCCGTCAGCTCCTACGAGCAGTACTTC. Translated: CASSLPGSGAVSSYEQYF.

The chain is built from TRBV7-2 and TRBJ2-3, with 8 bases matching TRBD1. This CDR3 spans 15 amino acids. Germline V gives CDR1 SGHTA, CDR2 FQGNSA. V shed 5 bases and J 0 bases; nucleotides not matched to a gene: 4. The CDR3 DNA is TGTGCCAGCAGCGCCCGGACAGGGAGCACAGATACGCAGTATTTT. Protein sequence: CASSARTGSTDTQYF.

The rearrangement joins TRBV6-5 to TRBJ1-5; 8 nucleotides line up with TRBD1. Germline CDR1 reads MNHEY; CDR2 reads SVGAGI. V shed 6 bases and J 4 bases; nucleotides not matched to a gene: 8. The CDR3 contains 15 residues. This CDR3 is CASSKDRERNQPQHF. The DNA of the CDR3 is TGTGCCAGCAGCAAGGACAGGGAGAGAAATCAGCCCCAGCATTTT.

The V and J genes are TRBV10-3 and TRBJ2-5; 11 bases fit TRBD2. Losses at the gene ends were 0 bases for V and 1 base for J; bases not matched to a gene: 1. This CDR3 spans 16 amino acids. Per the germline V gene, CDR1 is ENHRY and CDR2 is SYGVKD. CDR3 residues: CAISESTSGTQETQYF. The CDR3 region has the DNA TGTGCCATCAGTGAGTCGACTAGCGGGACCCAAGAGACCCAGTACTTC.

The chain uses TRBV19 and TRBJ2-2; 8 nucleotides line up with TRBD1. The V gene's germline CDR1 is LNHDA and CDR2 SQIVND (reference sequence). CDR3 length: 16 residues. V trimming: 4 bases; J trimming: 6 bases; junction bases outside the gene matches: 10. The CDR3, as DNA: TGTGCCAGTAGTACAAAGACAGGGGCCGGTGCCGGGGAGCTGTTTTTT. Translated: CASSTKTGAGAGELFF. The whole variable domain, remainder taken from reference TRBV19 and TRBJ2-2, is DGGITQSPKYLFRKEGQNVTLSCEQNLNHDAMYWYRQDPGQGLRLIYYSQIVNDFQKGDIAEGYSVSREKKESFPLTVTSAQKNPTAFYLCASSTKTGAGAGELFFGEGSRLTVL.

This sequence joins TRBV7-6 and TRBJ2-1; TRBD2 agrees at 11 bases. The CDR3 has 15 residues. Germline assignment: CDR1 SGHVS and CDR2 FNYEAQ. J was trimmed by 5 bases and V by 2 bases; bases with no gene match: 2. CDR3 DNA sequence: TGTGCCAGCAGCTTAAGACTAGCGGGGAACAATGAGCAGTTCTTC. Its translation is CASSLRLAGNNEQFF.

CDR3 loop: CASSPLQGLPYEQYF. The CDR3 bases are TGTGCCAGCTCACCTCTACAGGGTTTACCCTACGAGCAGTACTTC. The chain links TRBV18 to TRBJ2-7; weak D call: TRBD1 (6 bases). Trimming left V 3 bases short and J 2 bases short, with 14 bases between. In germline, CDR1 is KGHSH, CDR2 LQKENI. This CDR3 spans 15 amino acids.